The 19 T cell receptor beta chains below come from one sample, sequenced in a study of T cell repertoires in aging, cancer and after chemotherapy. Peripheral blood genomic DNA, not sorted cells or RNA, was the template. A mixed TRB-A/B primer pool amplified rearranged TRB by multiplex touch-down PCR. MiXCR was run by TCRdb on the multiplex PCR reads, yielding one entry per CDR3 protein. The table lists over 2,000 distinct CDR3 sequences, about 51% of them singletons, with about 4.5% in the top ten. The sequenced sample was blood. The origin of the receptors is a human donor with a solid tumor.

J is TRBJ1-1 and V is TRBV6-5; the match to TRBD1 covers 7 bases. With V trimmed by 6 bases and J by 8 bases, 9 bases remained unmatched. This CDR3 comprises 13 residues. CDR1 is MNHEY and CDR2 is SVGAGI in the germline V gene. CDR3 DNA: TGTGCCAGCAGCCAGGGACAGTCTTTCGAAGCTTTCTTT. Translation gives CASSQGQSFEAFF.

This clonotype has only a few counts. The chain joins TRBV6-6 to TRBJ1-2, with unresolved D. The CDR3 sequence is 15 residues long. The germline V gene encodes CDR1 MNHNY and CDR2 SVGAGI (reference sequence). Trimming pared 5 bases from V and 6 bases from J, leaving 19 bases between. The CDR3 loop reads CASSPGGGIYDGYTF. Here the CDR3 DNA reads TGTGCCAGCAGTCCCGGTGGAGGAATTTATGATGGCTACACCTTC.

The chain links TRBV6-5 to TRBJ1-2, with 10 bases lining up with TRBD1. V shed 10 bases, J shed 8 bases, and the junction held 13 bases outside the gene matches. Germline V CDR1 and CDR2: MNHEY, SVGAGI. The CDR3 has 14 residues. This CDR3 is CATDPGTGVKGYTF. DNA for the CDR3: TGTGCCACCGACCCCGGGACAGGGGTTAAAGGCTACACCTTC.

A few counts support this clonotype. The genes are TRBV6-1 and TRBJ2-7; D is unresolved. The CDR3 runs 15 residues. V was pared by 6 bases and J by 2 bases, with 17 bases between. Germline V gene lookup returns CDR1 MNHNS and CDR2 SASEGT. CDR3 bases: TGTGCCAGCAGCCCTGACATTGGGCGAACCTACGAGCAGTACTTC. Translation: CASSPDIGRTYEQYF.

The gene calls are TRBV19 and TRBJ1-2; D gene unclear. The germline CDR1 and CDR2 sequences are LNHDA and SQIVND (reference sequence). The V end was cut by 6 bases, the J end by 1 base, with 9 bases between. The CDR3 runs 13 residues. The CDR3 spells CASSPINNYGYTF. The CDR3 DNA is TGTGCCAGTAGCCCCATTAATAACTATGGCTACACCTTC.

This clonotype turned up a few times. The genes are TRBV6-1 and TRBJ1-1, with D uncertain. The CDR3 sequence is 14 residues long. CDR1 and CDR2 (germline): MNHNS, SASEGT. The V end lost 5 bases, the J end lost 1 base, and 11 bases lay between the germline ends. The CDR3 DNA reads TGTGCCAGCAGTCGGCCCACCTCGAACACTGAAGCTTTCTTT. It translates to CASSRPTSNTEAFF.

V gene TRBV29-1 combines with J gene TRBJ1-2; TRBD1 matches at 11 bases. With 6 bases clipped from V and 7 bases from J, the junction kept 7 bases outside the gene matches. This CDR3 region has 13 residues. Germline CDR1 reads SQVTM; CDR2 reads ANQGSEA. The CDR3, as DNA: TGCAGCGTCCTGAGGACAGGGGGCTGTGGCTACACCTTC. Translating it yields CSVLRTGGCGYTF.

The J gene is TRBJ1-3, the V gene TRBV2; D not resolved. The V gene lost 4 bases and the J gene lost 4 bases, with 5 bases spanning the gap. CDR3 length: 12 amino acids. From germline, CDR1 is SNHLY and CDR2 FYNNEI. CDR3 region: CASSGLGNTIYF. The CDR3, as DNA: TGTGCCAGCAGTGGTTTAGGAAACACCATATATTTT.

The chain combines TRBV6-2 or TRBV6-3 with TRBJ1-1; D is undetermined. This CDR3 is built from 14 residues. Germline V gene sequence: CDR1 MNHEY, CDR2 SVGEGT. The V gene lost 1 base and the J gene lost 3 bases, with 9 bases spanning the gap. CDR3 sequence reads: CASSYLAADTEAFF. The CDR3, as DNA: TGTGCCAGCAGTTACTTGGCAGCCGACACTGAAGCTTTCTTT.

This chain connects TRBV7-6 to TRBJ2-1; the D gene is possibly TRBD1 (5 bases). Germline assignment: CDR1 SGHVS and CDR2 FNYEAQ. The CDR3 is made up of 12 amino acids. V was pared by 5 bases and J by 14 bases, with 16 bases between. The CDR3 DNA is TGTGCCAGCAGCGTAGTTGGACAACGGAAGTTCTTC. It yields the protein CASSVVGQRKFF.

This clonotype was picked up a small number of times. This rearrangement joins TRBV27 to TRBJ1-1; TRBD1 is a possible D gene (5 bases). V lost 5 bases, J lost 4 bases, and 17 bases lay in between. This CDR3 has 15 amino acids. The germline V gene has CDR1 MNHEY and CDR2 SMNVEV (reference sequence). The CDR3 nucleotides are TGTGCCAGCAGTGCCCTTCTAACAGGCGTCACTGAAGCTTTCTTT. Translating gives CASSALLTGVTEAFF.

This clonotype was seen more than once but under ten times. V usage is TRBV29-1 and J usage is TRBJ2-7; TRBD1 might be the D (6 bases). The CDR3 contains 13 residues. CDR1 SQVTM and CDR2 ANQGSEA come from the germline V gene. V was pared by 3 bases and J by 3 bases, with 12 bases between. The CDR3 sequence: CSVDEGDGYEQYF. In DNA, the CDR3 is TGCAGCGTTGATGAGGGGGACGGCTACGAGCAGTACTTC.

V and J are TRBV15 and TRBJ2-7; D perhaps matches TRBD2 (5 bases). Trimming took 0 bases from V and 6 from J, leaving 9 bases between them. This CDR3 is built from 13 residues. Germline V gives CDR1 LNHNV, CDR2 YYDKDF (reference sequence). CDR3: CATSRDEDSEQYF. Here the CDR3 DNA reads TGTGCCACCAGCAGAGATGAGGACTCCGAGCAGTACTTC.

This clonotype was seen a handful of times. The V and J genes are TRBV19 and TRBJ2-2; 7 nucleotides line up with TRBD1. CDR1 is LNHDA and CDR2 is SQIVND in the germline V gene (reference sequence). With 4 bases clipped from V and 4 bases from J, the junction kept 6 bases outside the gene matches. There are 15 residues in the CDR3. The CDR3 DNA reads TGTGCCAGTAGTAACAGGGGTTTGTTCACCGGGGAGCTGTTTTTT. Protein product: CASSNRGLFTGELFF.

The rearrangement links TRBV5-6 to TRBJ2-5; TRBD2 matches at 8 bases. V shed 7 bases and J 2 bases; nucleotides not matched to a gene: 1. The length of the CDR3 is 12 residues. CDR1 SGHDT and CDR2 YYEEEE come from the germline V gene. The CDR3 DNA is TGTGCCAGCTCGGGGGGGCAAGAGACCCAGTACTTC. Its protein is CASSGGQETQYF. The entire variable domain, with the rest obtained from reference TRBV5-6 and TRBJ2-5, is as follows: DAGVTQSPTHLIKTRGQQVTLRCSPKSGHDTVSWYQQALGQGPQFIFQYYEEEERQRGNFPDRFSGHQFPNYSSELNVNALLLGDSALYLCASSGGQETQYFGPGTRLLVL.

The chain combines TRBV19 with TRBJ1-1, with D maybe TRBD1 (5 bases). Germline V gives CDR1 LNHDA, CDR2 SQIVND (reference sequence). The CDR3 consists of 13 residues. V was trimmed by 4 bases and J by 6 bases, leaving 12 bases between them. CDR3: CASSNSAGSEAFF. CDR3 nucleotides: TGTGCCAGTAGTAACTCTGCAGGGTCTGAAGCTTTCTTT.

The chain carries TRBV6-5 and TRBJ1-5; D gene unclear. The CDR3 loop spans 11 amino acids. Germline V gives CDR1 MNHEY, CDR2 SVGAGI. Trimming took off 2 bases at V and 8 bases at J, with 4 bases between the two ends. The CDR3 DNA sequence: TGTGCCAGCAGTTACGGGGAGCCCCAGCATTTT. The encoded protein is CASSYGEPQHF.

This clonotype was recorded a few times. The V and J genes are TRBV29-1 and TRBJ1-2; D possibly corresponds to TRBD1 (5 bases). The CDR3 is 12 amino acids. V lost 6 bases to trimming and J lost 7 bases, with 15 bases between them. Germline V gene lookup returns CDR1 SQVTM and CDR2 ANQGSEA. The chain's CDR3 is CSVGVQGSGYTF. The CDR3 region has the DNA TGCAGCGTGGGGGTTCAGGGCTCTGGCTACACCTTC.

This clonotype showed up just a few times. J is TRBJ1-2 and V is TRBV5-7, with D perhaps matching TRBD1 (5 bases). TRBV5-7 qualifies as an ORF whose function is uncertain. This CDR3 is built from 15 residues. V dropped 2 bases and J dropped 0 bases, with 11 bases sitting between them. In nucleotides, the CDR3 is TGTGCCAGCAGCTTTGACGACAGCCCTAACTATGGCTACACCTTC. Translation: CASSFDDSPNYGYTF.